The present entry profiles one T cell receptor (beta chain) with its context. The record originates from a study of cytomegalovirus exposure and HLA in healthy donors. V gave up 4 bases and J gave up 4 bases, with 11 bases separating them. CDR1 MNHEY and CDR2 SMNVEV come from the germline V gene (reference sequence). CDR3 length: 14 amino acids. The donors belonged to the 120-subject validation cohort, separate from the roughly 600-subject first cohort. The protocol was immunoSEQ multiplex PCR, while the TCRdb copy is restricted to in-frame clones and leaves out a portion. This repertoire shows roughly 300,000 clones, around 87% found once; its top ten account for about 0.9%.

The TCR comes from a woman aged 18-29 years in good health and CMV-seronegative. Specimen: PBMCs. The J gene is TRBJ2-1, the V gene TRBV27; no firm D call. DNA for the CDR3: TGTGCCAGCAGTTCCGGAGTGGGTTACAATGAGCAGTTCTTC. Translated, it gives CASSSGVGYNEQFF.